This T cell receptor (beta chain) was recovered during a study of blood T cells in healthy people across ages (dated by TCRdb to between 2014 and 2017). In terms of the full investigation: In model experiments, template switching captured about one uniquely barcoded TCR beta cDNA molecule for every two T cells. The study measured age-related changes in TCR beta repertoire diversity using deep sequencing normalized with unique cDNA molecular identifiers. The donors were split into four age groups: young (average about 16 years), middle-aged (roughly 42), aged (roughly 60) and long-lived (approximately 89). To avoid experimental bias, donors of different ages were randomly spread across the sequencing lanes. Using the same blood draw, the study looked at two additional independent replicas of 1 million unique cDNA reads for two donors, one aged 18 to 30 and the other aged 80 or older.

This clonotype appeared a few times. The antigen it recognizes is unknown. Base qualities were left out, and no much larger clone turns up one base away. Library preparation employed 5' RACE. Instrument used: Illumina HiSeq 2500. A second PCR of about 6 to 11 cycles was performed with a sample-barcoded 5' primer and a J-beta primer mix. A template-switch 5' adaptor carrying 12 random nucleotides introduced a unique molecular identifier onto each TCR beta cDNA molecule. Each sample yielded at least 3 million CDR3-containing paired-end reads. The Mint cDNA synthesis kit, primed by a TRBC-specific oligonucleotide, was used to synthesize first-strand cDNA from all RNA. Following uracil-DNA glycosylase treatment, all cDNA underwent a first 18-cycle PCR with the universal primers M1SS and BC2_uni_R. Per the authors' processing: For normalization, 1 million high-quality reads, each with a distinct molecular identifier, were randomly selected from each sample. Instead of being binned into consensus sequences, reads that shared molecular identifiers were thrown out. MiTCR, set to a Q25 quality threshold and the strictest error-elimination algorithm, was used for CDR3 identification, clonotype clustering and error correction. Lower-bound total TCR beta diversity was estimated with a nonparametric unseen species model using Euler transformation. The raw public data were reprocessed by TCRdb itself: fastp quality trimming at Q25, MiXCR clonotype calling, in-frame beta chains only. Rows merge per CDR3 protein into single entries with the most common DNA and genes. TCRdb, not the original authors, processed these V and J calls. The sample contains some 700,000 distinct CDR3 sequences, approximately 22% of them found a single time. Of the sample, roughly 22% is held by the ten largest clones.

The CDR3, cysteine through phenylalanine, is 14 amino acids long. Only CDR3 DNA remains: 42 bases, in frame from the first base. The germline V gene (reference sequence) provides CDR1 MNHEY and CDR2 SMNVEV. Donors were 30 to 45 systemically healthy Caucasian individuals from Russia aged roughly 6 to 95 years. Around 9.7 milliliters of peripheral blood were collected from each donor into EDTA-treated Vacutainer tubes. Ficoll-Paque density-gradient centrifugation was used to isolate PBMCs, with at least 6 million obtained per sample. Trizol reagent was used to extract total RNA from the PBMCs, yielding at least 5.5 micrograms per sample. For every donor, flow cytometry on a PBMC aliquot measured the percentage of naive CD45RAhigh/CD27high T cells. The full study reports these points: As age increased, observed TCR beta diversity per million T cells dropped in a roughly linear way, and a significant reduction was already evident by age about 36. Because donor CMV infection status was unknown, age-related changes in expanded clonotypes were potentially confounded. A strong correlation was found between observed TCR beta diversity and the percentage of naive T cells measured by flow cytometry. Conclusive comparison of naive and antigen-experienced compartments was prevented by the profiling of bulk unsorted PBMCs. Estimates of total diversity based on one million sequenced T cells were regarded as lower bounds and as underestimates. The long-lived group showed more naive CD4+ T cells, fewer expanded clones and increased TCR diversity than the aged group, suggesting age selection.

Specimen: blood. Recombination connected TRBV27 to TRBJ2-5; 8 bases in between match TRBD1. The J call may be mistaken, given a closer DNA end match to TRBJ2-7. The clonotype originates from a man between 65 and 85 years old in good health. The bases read TGTGCCAGCAGTTCGTCGGACAGGGTTTACGAGCAGTACTTC. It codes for CASSSSDRVYEQYF.